This TCR beta chain was sequenced during a study of neurological immune-mediated disorders. A blood bank in Maryland, USA, provided the volunteers who served as healthy controls. The study, taken as a whole, reports: The absence of any CDR3 amino acid sequence shared by expanded clones across subjects suggests that repertoires were private in all groups. The greatest degree of TCR clonal expansion was observed in HTLV-1-associated myelopathy, with the lowest in multiple sclerosis, below that of healthy controls.

Germline V gene sequence: CDR1 MGHDK, CDR2 SYGVNS. This CDR3 is built from 17 residues. J gave up 2 bases and V 5 bases, and 8 bases lay outside the gene matches. The sample holds many counts of this clonotype. Antigen unknown. Synthesis of cDNA used 5'RACE (with 10-nucleotide random UMIs). TCRdb re-called the 5' RACE reads with MiXCR, one entry per CDR3 protein. The table shows tens of thousands of distinct CDR3 sequences, with 13% to 15% occurring only once. The chain carries TRBV25-1 and TRBJ2-6; 8 bases line up with TRBD1. The clonotype comes from a woman between 45 and 65 years old in good health. Sequencing was done on a sample of PBMCs. DNA for the CDR3: TGTGCCAGCAGTCGGACAGGGAATTTTGCTGGGGCCAACGTCCTGACTTTC. Protein: CASSRTGNFAGANVLTF. Looking up the rest from reference TRBV25-1 and TRBJ2-6 gives the full variable domain: EADIYQTPRYLVIGTGKKITLECSQTMGHDKMYWYQQDPGMELHLIHYSYGVNSTEKGDLSSESTVSRIRTEHFPLTLESARPSHTSQYLCASSRTGNFAGANVLTFGAGSRLTVL.